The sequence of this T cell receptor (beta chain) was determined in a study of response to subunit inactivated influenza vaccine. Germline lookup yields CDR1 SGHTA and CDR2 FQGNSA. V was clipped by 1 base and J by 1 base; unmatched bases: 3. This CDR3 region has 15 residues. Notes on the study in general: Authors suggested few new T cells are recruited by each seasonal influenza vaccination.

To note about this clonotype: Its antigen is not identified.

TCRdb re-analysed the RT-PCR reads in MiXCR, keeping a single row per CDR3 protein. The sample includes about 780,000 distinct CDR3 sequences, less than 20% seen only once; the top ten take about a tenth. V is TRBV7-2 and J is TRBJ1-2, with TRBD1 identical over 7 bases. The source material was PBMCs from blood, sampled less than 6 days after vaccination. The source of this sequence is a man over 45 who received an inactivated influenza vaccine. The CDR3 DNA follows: TGTGCCAGCAGCTTAGGGGGACAGATTAACTATGGCTACACCTTC. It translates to CASSLGGQINYGYTF.